The 9 T cell receptor beta chains given below trace back to one sample, sequenced in a study of regulatory T cells in long-lasting Graves disease. HTBI primers from iRepertoire and Arm-PCR of CDR3 regions yielded the TCR beta libraries. TCRdb itself ran the multiplex PCR reads through MiXCR, one entry per CDR3 protein. The table includes 300,000 to 500,000 distinct CDR3 sequences, roughly 20% detected once. This sample's time point: persistent/refractory GD, antithyroid drugs over 5 years with positive TRAb. PBMCs provided the RNA from which the TCR library was made. The material sequenced was peripheral blood mononuclear cells (PBMCs), taken when the disease was refractory, from a patient treated with antithyroid drugs. These receptors were taken from a female donor with Graves disease.

The rearrangement uses TRBV6-1 and TRBJ1-5; perhaps TRBD1 as D (5 bases). The CDR3 runs 12 residues. With 10 bases removed from V and 5 bases from J, the gap between germline ends came to 12 bases. The germline V gene has CDR1 MNHNS and CDR2 SASEGT. The CDR3 region has the DNA TGTGCCATTGGGGGGAACGATCAGCCCCAGCATTTT. It is translated as CAIGGNDQPQHF.

The chain recombines TRBV7-3 with TRBJ2-5; 7 bases fit TRBD2. Per germline, CDR1 SGHTA and CDR2 FQGTGA. J gave up 2 bases and V 5 bases, and 8 bases lay outside the gene matches. This CDR3 contains 15 residues. CDR3 protein: CASSPISGGQETQYF. The DNA of the CDR3 is TGTGCCAGCAGCCCCATCTCGGGGGGACAAGAGACCCAGTACTTC. Complete variable domain (other parts from reference TRBV7-3 and TRBJ2-5): GAGVSQTPSNKVTEKGKYVELRCDPISGHTALYWYRQSLGQGPEFLIYFQGTGAADDSGLPNDRFFAVRPEGSVSTLKIQRTERGDSAVYLCASSPISGGQETQYFGPGTRLLVL.

The gene calls are TRBV12-3 or TRBV12-4 and TRBJ2-5, with a tentative D call TRBD1 (5 bases). V gave up 2 bases and J gave up 0 bases, with 10 bases separating them. The CDR3 covers 15 residues. The CDR3 DNA is TGTGCCAGCAGTTTAAGACAGAGGTACCAAGAGACCCAGTACTTC. Translating it yields CASSLRQRYQETQYF.

With regard to this clonotype: Being one base from a much bigger clone, this may be a read error. The J gene is TRBJ2-7, the V gene TRBV20-1; a possible D gene is TRBD1 (6 bases). Germline V lookup: CDR1 DFQATT, CDR2 SNEGSKA (reference sequence). CDR3 size: 13 residues. The CDR3 DNA reads TGCAATGCTAGAGATCGTAACAGGGACGAGCAGTACTTC. Amino acid sequence: CNARDRNRDEQYF.

The chain is built from TRBV27 and TRBJ1-1, with D hard to call. Germline CDR1 and CDR2: MNHEY and SMNVEV (reference sequence). V dropped 7 bases and J dropped 7 bases, with 13 bases sitting between them. The CDR3 length is 12 residues. The CDR3 bases are TGTGCCAGCATCGGACCTTACCGTGAAGCTTTCTTT. The encoded protein is CASIGPYREAFF.

This clonotype occurred many times. The chain links TRBV6-1 to TRBJ1-5; D not certain. CDR1 is MNHNS and CDR2 is SASEGT in the germline V gene. The CDR3 loop spans 12 amino acids. V lost 1 base and J lost 6, with 4 bases in between. In DNA form, the CDR3 reads TGTGCCAGCAGTGAAGTACGTCAGCCCCAGCATTTT. This encodes CASSEVRQPQHF.

This clonotype was seen many times. The chain has TRBV11-2 and TRBJ2-5; possibly TRBD1 for D (5 bases). Deletions cut 1 base from V and 4 bases from J, with 13 bases between. Per germline, CDR1 SGHAT and CDR2 FQNNGV. The CDR3 runs to 15 residues. The CDR3 bases are TGTGCCAGCAGCTTAGTAGGGGCTCAGGGAGAGACCCAGTACTTC. Translated: CASSLVGAQGETQYF.

The chain is built from TRBV5-4 and TRBJ1-1; D perhaps matches TRBD1 (6 bases). The CDR3 contains 13 residues. The germline V gene encodes CDR1 SGHNT and CDR2 YYREEE (reference sequence). With 3 bases removed from V and 5 bases from J, the gap between germline ends came to 11 bases. The CDR3 spells CASSSRGRTEAFF. Here the CDR3 DNA reads TGTGCCAGCAGCTCTAGGGGGAGGACTGAAGCTTTCTTT.

The genes are TRBV5-6 and TRBJ1-2, with D unclear. Germline values: CDR1 SGHDT, CDR2 YYEEEE. Trimming left V 2 bases short and J 5 bases short, with 13 bases between. The CDR3 extends over 14 amino acids. CDR3 residues: CASSFRANGYGYTF. The CDR3 DNA reads as TGTGCCAGCAGCTTTCGGGCGAATGGGTATGGCTACACCTTC.